Following are 12 T cell receptor beta chains from one sample sequenced in a study of cytomegalovirus exposure and HLA in healthy donors. Primers for the PCR totalled 60 Vbeta and 13 Jbeta. Profiling relied on immunoSEQ multiplex PCR, and the TCRdb table lists in-frame clones only, not all of them. The sample consists of more than 100,000 clones, roughly three fifths of them appearing once. Sequenced input: PBMCs. These receptors all stem from a man aged 18 to 29 in good health and CMV-seronegative.

The rearrangement joins TRBV29-1 to TRBJ2-7; D perhaps matches TRBD2 (6 bases). The CDR3 is made up of 14 amino acids. Trimming removed 0 bases at V and 0 bases at J, with 9 bases between. The germline V gene encodes CDR1 SQVTM and CDR2 ANQGSEA. This CDR3 is CSVEDRGSSYEQYF. CDR3 coding DNA: TGCAGCGTTGAAGATCGGGGGAGCTCCTACGAGCAGTACTTC.

The chain couples TRBV30 to TRBJ2-2; D gene uncertain. The CDR3 is made up of 14 amino acids. Between the trimmed V and J ends, which lost 2 bases and 2 bases, there was a span of 9 bases. The V gene's germline CDR1 is GTSNPN and CDR2 SVGIG (reference sequence). CDR3 loop: CAWSPSVNTGELFF. The CDR3 coding sequence is TGTGCCTGGAGTCCCTCAGTAAACACCGGGGAGCTGTTTTTT.

The chain is built from TRBV19 and TRBJ2-7, with 8 bases that match TRBD2. Germline V lookup: CDR1 LNHDA, CDR2 SQIVND (reference sequence). The CDR3 contains 13 residues. Unmatched junction bases numbered 7, after V lost 9 bases and J lost 3 bases. The CDR3 spells CASSGGAGYEQYF. The CDR3 bases are TGTGCCAGCTCCGGGGGGGCCGGCTACGAGCAGTACTTC. The full variable domain, completed using reference TRBV19 and TRBJ2-7, is DGGITQSPKYLFRKEGQNVTLSCEQNLNHDAMYWYRQDPGQGLRLIYYSQIVNDFQKGDIAEGYSVSREKKESFPLTVTSAQKNPTAFYLCASSGGAGYEQYFGPGTRLTVT.

The J gene is TRBJ2-1, the V gene TRBV7-9, with 7 bases matching TRBD2. Germline lookup yields CDR1 SEHNR and CDR2 FQNEAQ (reference sequence). The CDR3 has 14 amino acids. V trimming: 3 bases; J trimming: 5 bases; junction bases outside the gene matches: 4. The DNA for the CDR3 is TGTGCCAGCAGCTTGGGAGGGGCCGACAATGAGCAGTTCTTC. Protein product: CASSLGGADNEQFF.

This clone was observed once. J is TRBJ2-1 and V is TRBV27; 8 bases are shared with TRBD2. Germline V gene data show CDR1 as MNHEY and CDR2 as SMNVEV (reference sequence). CDR3 length: 16 residues. V was pared by 10 bases and J by 0 bases, with 11 bases of the junction left unmatched. CDR3 in amino acids: CATRSSRGGSYNEQFF. CDR3 DNA: TGTGCCACCCGATCGTCCCGGGGGGGCTCCTACAATGAGCAGTTCTTC.

The chain's CDR3 is CASSYSARRGANVLTF. The CDR3 nucleotides read TGTGCCAGCAGTTACTCGGCGAGGCGGGGGGCCAACGTCCTGACTTTC. This chain links TRBV6-5 with TRBJ2-6; D gene unclear. In germline, CDR1 is MNHEY, CDR2 SVGAGI. This CDR3 spans 16 amino acids. Deletions cut 0 bases from V and 4 bases from J, with 10 bases between.

This chain connects TRBV25-1 to TRBJ2-6; a weak D match, TRBD1 (6 bases). Trimming took 3 bases from V and 1 from J, leaving 10 bases between them. Germline CDR1 MGHDK, CDR2 SYGVNS. The CDR3 covers 16 residues. The CDR3 here is CASSETGFSGANVLTF. CDR3 nucleotide sequence: TGTGCCAGCAGTGAGACAGGTTTTTCTGGGGCCAACGTCCTGACTTTC. Full variable domain (outside the CDR3, taken from reference TRBV25-1 and TRBJ2-6): EADIYQTPRYLVIGTGKKITLECSQTMGHDKMYWYQQDPGMELHLIHYSYGVNSTEKGDLSSESTVSRIRTEHFPLTLESARPSHTSQYLCASSETGFSGANVLTFGAGSRLTVL.

The chain couples TRBV10-3 to TRBJ2-1; D perhaps matches TRBD2 (5 bases). CDR3 size: 14 residues. Trimming took 4 bases from V and 9 from J, leaving 16 bases between them. Per germline, CDR1 ENHRY and CDR2 SYGVKD. CDR3 loop: CAISAKNAEGEQFF. The CDR3 nucleotides are TGTGCCATCAGTGCTAAAAACGCTGAGGGTGAGCAGTTCTTC.

This chain joins TRBV27 and TRBJ1-1; 9 bases line up with TRBD1. The CDR3 length is 17 residues. The germline CDR1 and CDR2 sequences are MNHEY and SMNVEV (reference sequence). V shed 4 bases and J 0 bases; nucleotides not matched to a gene: 9. The CDR3 nucleotides are TGTGCCAGCAGTTCTTTGACAGGGGGTAGCGTGAACACTGAAGCTTTCTTT. Translating gives CASSSLTGGSVNTEAFF.

V is TRBV7-2 and J is TRBJ2-6, with TRBD2 identical over 9 bases. The V gene end was trimmed by 2 bases and the J gene end by 0 bases; junction bases not matched to a gene: 2. The germline V gene has CDR1 SGHTA and CDR2 FQGNSA. The CDR3 extends over 17 amino acids. CDR3 sequence (DNA): TGTGCCAGCAGCTTACGGGGACTAGCCTCTGGGGCCAACGTCCTGACTTTC. It specifies CASSLRGLASGANVLTF. Based on the CDR3 plus reference TRBV7-2 and TRBJ2-6, the full variable domain is GAGVSQSPSNKVTEKGKDVELRCDPISGHTALYWYRQSLGQGLEFLIYFQGNSAPDKSGLPSDRFSAERTGGSVSTLTIQRTQQEDSAVYLCASSLRGLASGANVLTFGAGSRLTVL.

The chain combines TRBV27 with TRBJ2-1, with TRBD2 matching 7 bases. Trimming took 7 bases from V and 7 from J; bases not matched to a gene: 16. This CDR3 spans 16 amino acids. Germline lookup yields CDR1 MNHEY and CDR2 SMNVEV (reference sequence). CDR3 in DNA: TGTGCCAGCATCGGGGGTCTCGGACCGGGGGGAAATGAGCAGTTCTTC. It encodes CASIGGLGPGGNEQFF.

This clone was counted a single time. V usage is TRBV19 and J usage is TRBJ1-2; D is unclear. The V and J ends lost 1 base and 4 bases respectively, with 13 bases between them. Germline V gene data show CDR1 as LNHDA and CDR2 as SQIVND (reference sequence). This CDR3 has 15 residues. CDR3 sequence reads: CASSIAWRGAYGYTF. The CDR3 bases are TGTGCCAGTAGTATAGCATGGCGGGGAGCCTATGGCTACACCTTC.